These 27 T cell receptor beta chains originate from one sample sequenced in a study of STAT5B mutations in CD4+ large granular lymphocyte leukemia. The protocol was immunoSEQ multiplex PCR, while the TCRdb copy is restricted to in-frame clones and leaves out a portion. Counted here are around 34,000 clones, around four fifths occurring once; the ten biggest clones make up 4.4%. The sample was CD4+ T cells from blood buffy coats. These TCRs come from a human donor in good health.

The chain has TRBV6-5 and TRBJ2-7, with D hard to call. There are 14 residues in the CDR3. The V end lost 5 bases, the J end lost 3 bases, and 14 bases lay between the germline ends. The germline V gene encodes CDR1 MNHEY and CDR2 SVGAGI. The CDR3 nucleotides are TGTGCCAGCAGTCCCTCCTGGGCCTTCTACGAGCAGTACTTC. Amino acid sequence: CASSPSWAFYEQYF.

The chain recombines TRBV29-1 with TRBJ2-2; D gene uncertain. The CDR3 sequence is 14 residues long. V was cut by 4 bases and J by 0 bases, with 9 bases left in between. Germline V lookup: CDR1 SQVTM, CDR2 ANQGSEA. For the CDR3, the DNA is TGCAGCGTTGTATGGGGATCGAACACCGGGGAGCTGTTTTTT. Its translation: CSVVWGSNTGELFF.

The rearrangement links TRBV5-1 to TRBJ2-7; TRBD1 matches 7 bases. The germline CDR1 and CDR2 sequences are SGHRS and YFSETQ. The CDR3 is 14 residues long. V lost 4 bases, J lost 3 bases, and 7 bases stayed unmatched. Here the CDR3 reads CASSITGAVYEQYF. Here the CDR3 DNA reads TGCGCCAGCAGCATCACAGGGGCCGTCTACGAGCAGTACTTC.

The gene calls are TRBV2 and TRBJ2-7, with a weak D call TRBD2 (5 bases). This CDR3 has 14 residues. The V gene lost 7 bases and the J gene lost 4 bases, with 17 bases spanning the gap. Germline lookup yields CDR1 SNHLY and CDR2 FYNNEI. The CDR3 region is CASNPADRRYEQYF. The CDR3 DNA sequence: TGTGCCAGCAACCCCGCAGATAGGAGGTACGAGCAGTACTTC.

The chain uses TRBV2 and TRBJ1-1; D is undetermined. There are 14 residues in the CDR3. V lost 3 bases to trimming and J lost 1 base, with 9 bases between them. CDR1 is SNHLY and CDR2 is FYNNEI in the germline V gene. Written as DNA, the CDR3 is TGTGCCAGCAGTGACGCGGCAGCGAACACTGAAGCTTTCTTT. It yields the protein CASSDAAANTEAFF. The full variable domain, completed using reference TRBV2 and TRBJ1-1, is EPEVTQTPSHQVTQMGQEVILRCVPISNHLYFYWYRQILGQKVEFLVSFYNNEISEKSEIFDDQFSVERPDGSNFTLKIRSTKLEDSAMYFCASSDAAANTEAFFGQGTRLTVV.

The chain has TRBV7-2 and TRBJ2-1; no clear D. Germline V gives CDR1 SGHTA, CDR2 FQGNSA. V dropped 5 bases and J dropped 2 bases, with 10 bases sitting between them. CDR3 length: 14 residues. This CDR3 is CASSQDAPYNEQFF. CDR3 DNA sequence: TGTGCCAGCAGCCAGGACGCCCCCTACAATGAGCAGTTCTTC.

The chain joins TRBV4-3 to TRBJ2-2; 12 nucleotides line up with TRBD2. Germline CDR1 LGHNA, CDR2 YSLEER. Trimming at V came to 0 bases and at J to 3 bases, leaving 5 bases not matched to a gene. The CDR3 has 18 residues. The CDR3 spells CASSQDVLAGGYTGELFF. The CDR3 DNA is TGCGCCAGCAGCCAAGACGTCCTAGCGGGAGGGTACACCGGGGAGCTGTTTTTT.

The rearrangement links TRBV18 to TRBJ2-4; 12 bases are a match to TRBD2. CDR1 and CDR2 from the germline V gene are KGHSH and LQKENI. Unmatched junction bases numbered 11, after V lost 1 base and J lost 1 base. The CDR3 covers 20 residues. CDR3: CASSPLIALAGGPAKNIQYF. For the CDR3, the DNA is TGTGCCAGCTCACCACTGATAGCGCTAGCGGGAGGGCCGGCCAAAAACATTCAGTACTTC.

For the CDR3, the DNA is TGTGCCAGCAGCACAGCCAGGACTAGCGATAGGTTAAGTCACGAGCAGTACTTC. Amino acid sequence: CASSTARTSDRLSHEQYF. The chain couples TRBV11-2 to TRBJ2-7; the match to TRBD2 covers 9 bases. Germline trimming cut 5 bases from V and 5 bases from J; bases unmatched to any gene: 19. CDR1 SGHAT and CDR2 FQNNGV come from the germline V gene. This CDR3 spans 18 amino acids.

The V call is TRBV29-1, the J call TRBJ2-1, with TRBD2 matching over 10 bases. J was trimmed by 10 bases and V by 3 bases; bases with no gene match: 12. The germline V gene has CDR1 SQVTM and CDR2 ANQGSEA. The CDR3 contains 15 residues. This CDR3 is CSVESVAGGSDEQFF. The CDR3 nucleotides are TGCAGCGTTGAGTCCGTAGCGGGAGGATCGGACGAGCAGTTCTTC.

The chain uses TRBV11-2 and TRBJ2-1; weak D call: TRBD2 (5 bases). The CDR3 is 14 amino acids. V lost 1 base and J lost 2, with 6 bases in between. Germline-derived CDR1 and CDR2 are SGHAT and FQNNGV. The CDR3 sequence: CASSLAGTYNEQFF. The CDR3 coding sequence is TGTGCCAGCAGCTTAGCGGGGACCTACAATGAGCAGTTCTTC.

This chain uses TRBV9 with TRBJ1-1; 8 bases are shared with TRBD1. Looked up from germline, CDR1 is SGDLS and CDR2 is YYNGEE. V dropped 0 bases and J dropped 3; count of bases not matched to a gene: 4. This CDR3 is built from 15 residues. The CDR3 region has the DNA TGTGCCAGCAGCGTAGCAGGGGGCGCGGACACTGAAGCTTTCTTT. Protein product: CASSVAGGADTEAFF.

This clone was counted between two and nine times. The chain carries TRBV2 and TRBJ2-7; D unclear. V shed 5 bases and J shed 3 bases, with 5 bases lying between them. Germline-derived CDR1 and CDR2 are SNHLY and FYNNEI. CDR3 length equals 11 residues. The CDR3 region is CASSLVYEQYF. For the CDR3, the DNA is TGTGCCAGCAGTTTAGTCTACGAGCAGTACTTC. Based on the CDR3 plus reference TRBV2 and TRBJ2-7, the full variable domain is EPEVTQTPSHQVTQMGQEVILRCVPISNHLYFYWYRQILGQKVEFLVSFYNNEISEKSEIFDDQFSVERPDGSNFTLKIRSTKLEDSAMYFCASSLVYEQYFGPGTRLTVT.

The chain couples TRBV28 to TRBJ2-7; TRBD2 might be the D (6 bases). Germline V gene sequence: CDR1 MDHEN, CDR2 SYDVKM. CDR3 size: 13 residues. The germline V and J ends were trimmed by 3 bases and 3 bases, with 9 bases remaining between them. The chain's CDR3 is CASSFGGIYEQYF. The CDR3 DNA sequence: TGTGCCAGCAGTTTCGGCGGGATCTACGAGCAGTACTTC.

This clone turned up a few times. The CDR3 reads CASSHLGVRSNQPQHF. CDR3 bases: TGTGCCAGCAGCCACCTTGGAGTGAGGAGCAATCAGCCCCAGCATTTT. This chain connects TRBV7-8 to TRBJ1-5; no clear D gene. V was trimmed by 5 bases and J by 1 base, leaving 15 bases between them. Germline CDR1 reads SGHVS; CDR2 reads FQNEAQ. CDR3 length: 16 amino acids.

The V gene is TRBV27, the J gene TRBJ1-6; D is ambiguous. This CDR3 has 13 residues. The V end was cut by 6 bases, the J end by 8 bases, with 11 bases between. From germline, CDR1 is MNHEY and CDR2 SMNVEV (reference sequence). The CDR3: CASSTTEYSPLHF. The CDR3 region has the DNA TGTGCCAGCAGCACCACCGAGTATTCACCCCTCCACTTT.

The chain uses TRBV30 and TRBJ1-1; 9 nucleotides match TRBD1. The V and J ends lost 4 bases and 7 bases, in that order; junction bases with no gene match: 1. CDR3 length equals 11 residues. From germline, CDR1 is GTSNPN and CDR2 SVGIG (reference sequence). CDR3 loop: CAWKTGGEAFF. The CDR3 coding sequence is TGTGCCTGGAAGACAGGGGGTGAAGCTTTCTTT.

The rearrangement uses TRBV30 and TRBJ1-5; the D gene is possibly TRBD1 (5 bases). The CDR3 totals 15 residues. CDR1 GTSNPN and CDR2 SVGIG come from the germline V gene (reference sequence). V was trimmed by 1 base and J by 0 bases, leaving 10 bases between them. The CDR3 DNA reads TGTGCCTGGAGTGATAAGACAGCTAGCAATCAGCCCCAGCATTTT. This codes for CAWSDKTASNQPQHF. The variable domain in full, completed from reference TRBV30 and TRBJ1-5, reads SQTIHQWPATLVQPVGSPLSLECTVEGTSNPNLYWYRQAAGRGLQLLFYSVGIGQISSEVPQNLSASRPQDRQFILSSKKLLLSDSGFYLCAWSDKTASNQPQHFGDGTRLSIL.

This chain links TRBV5-4 with TRBJ1-2; D unclear. Trimming removed 4 bases at V and 2 bases at J, with 9 bases between. The germline V gene encodes CDR1 SGHNT and CDR2 YYREEE (reference sequence). The CDR3 is 13 amino acids. The CDR3 is CASSPPGNYGYTF. CDR3 coding DNA: TGTGCCAGCAGCCCCCCGGGAAACTATGGCTACACCTTC.

The gene calls are TRBV18 and TRBJ1-2; D perhaps matches TRBD1 (6 bases). This CDR3 is built from 15 residues. Germline V CDR1 and CDR2: KGHSH, LQKENI. Trimming took 3 bases from V and 3 from J, leaving 14 bases between them. The CDR3 loop reads CASSPPGRGDYGYTF. CDR3 sequence (DNA): TGTGCCAGCTCACCCCCTGGCAGGGGAGACTATGGCTACACCTTC.

This rearrangement joins TRBV2 to TRBJ2-5, with 8 bases identical to TRBD1. The trim removed 6 bases at V and 4 bases at J, leaving 4 bases unmatched. Germline lookup yields CDR1 SNHLY and CDR2 FYNNEI. The CDR3 is 13 amino acids. CDR3 region: CASSKTGVETQYF. The DNA of the CDR3 is TGTGCCAGCAGCAAGACAGGGGTAGAGACCCAGTACTTC.

The V and J genes are TRBV30 and TRBJ1-4; 9 bases agree with TRBD1. J lost 8 bases, V lost 1 base, and 8 bases had no gene match. The germline gives CDR1 GTSNPN, CDR2 SVGIG (reference sequence). The CDR3 consists of 15 residues. The CDR3 DNA is TGTGCCTGGAGTGCCCTTGGACAGGGGCACGAAAAACTGTTTTTT. Translating gives CAWSALGQGHEKLFF.

On this clone itself: The same CDR3 also results from other DNA sequences found in this sample. The J gene is TRBJ2-5, the V gene TRBV5-1; D uncertain. The germline V and J ends were trimmed by 4 bases and 2 bases, with 3 bases remaining between them. CDR3 length: 11 residues. Germline lookup yields CDR1 SGHRS and CDR2 YFSETQ. The DNA of the CDR3 is TGCGCCAGCAGCCTTCAAGAGACCCAGTACTTC. It is translated as CASSLQETQYF. Full variable domain (missing parts from reference TRBV5-1 and TRBJ2-5): KAGVTQTPRYLIKTRGQQVTLSCSPISGHRSVSWYQQTPGQGLQFLFEYFSETQRNKGNFPGRFSGRQFSNSRSEMNVSTLELGDSALYLCASSLQETQYFGPGTRLLVL.

The chain links TRBV27 to TRBJ2-6; D unresolved. V lost 6 bases and J lost 0, with 3 bases in between. In germline, CDR1 is MNHEY, CDR2 SMNVEV (reference sequence). The CDR3 extends over 13 amino acids. The CDR3 sequence is CASRPSGANVLTF. Here the CDR3 DNA reads TGTGCCAGCAGACCCTCTGGGGCCAACGTCCTGACTTTC. The complete variable domain, with remaining parts taken from reference TRBV27 and TRBJ2-6, reads EAQVTQNPRYLITVTGKKLTVTCSQNMNHEYMSWYRQDPGLGLRQIYYSMNVEVTDKGDVPEGYKVSRKEKRNFPLILESPSPNQTSLYFCASRPSGANVLTFGAGSRLTVL.

The chain employs TRBV18 and TRBJ2-7; 7 nucleotides match TRBD1. In germline, CDR1 is KGHSH, CDR2 LQKENI. The CDR3 sequence is 13 residues long. The ends lost 8 bases at V and 7 bases at J; junction bases unmatched: 11. CDR3 nucleotide sequence: TGTGCCAGCCAACGACAGGGATATTATGAGCAGTACTTC. This translates into CASQRQGYYEQYF.

The chain is built from TRBV4-1 and TRBJ2-1; 7 nucleotides agree with TRBD2. J gave up 7 bases and V 4 bases, and 7 bases lay outside the gene matches. Germline values: CDR1 MGHRA, CDR2 YSYEKL. The CDR3 length is 14 residues. This chain's CDR3 is CASSLGDYRNEQFF. Here the CDR3 DNA reads TGCGCCAGCAGCCTAGGGGACTACCGTAATGAGCAGTTCTTC.

The V and J genes are TRBV11-2 and TRBJ2-5; no firm D call. The germline V and J ends were trimmed by 1 base and 1 base, with 4 bases remaining between them. The CDR3 consists of 13 residues. Germline-derived CDR1 and CDR2 are SGHAT and FQNNGV. CDR3 region: CASSLGGQETQYF. Here the CDR3 DNA reads TGTGCCAGCAGCTTAGGGGGCCAAGAGACCCAGTACTTC. Variable domain in full (rest from reference TRBV11-2 and TRBJ2-5): EAGVAQSPRYKIIEKRQSVAFWCNPISGHATLYWYQQILGQGPKLLIQFQNNGVVDDSQLPKDRFSAERLKGVDSTLKIQPAKLEDSAVYLCASSLGGQETQYFGPGTRLLVL.